The rows below give T cell receptor beta chains drawn from one sample of a study of T cell repertoires in cytomegalovirus infection. TCRdb processed the reads anew with MiXCR; each CDR3 protein has one entry. The sample includes some 440,000 distinct CDR3 sequences, around 32% of them seen just once. The sample taken for sequencing was PBMCs. Receptor source: a human donor in good health (CMV status not recorded). Some clones in this sample may be carry-over from other donors' samples. Each CDR3 is given with its conserved first and last residue. A D gene is named only where the DNA matches it firmly. Rows give clone size only sometimes, using once, few, many, or a class for an expanded clone.

J	length	V	D	size	CDR3	DNA
TRBJ1-1	16	TRBV7-9	TRBD1	many	CASSTRTGGTGTEAFF	TGTGCCAGCAGCACCCGGACAGGGGGTACGGGCACTGAAGCTTTCTTT
TRBJ1-1	16	TRBV7-2	.	many	CASSLGGVGGETEAFF	TGTGCCAGCAGCTTAGGAGGGGTAGGGGGAGAGACTGAAGCTTTCTTT
TRBJ2-5	16	TRBV29-1	TRBD2	.	CSVDGLAGVFQETQYF	TGCAGCGTTGACGGACTAGCGGGGGTCTTTCAAGAGACCCAGTACTTC
TRBJ2-2	15	TRBV6-2/TRBV6-3	.	few	CASRVGRTNTGELFF	TGTGCCAGCAGAGTAGGACGGACGAACACCGGGGAGCTGTTTTTT
TRBJ2-7	13	TRBV7-2	.	many	CASSLRGAYEQYF	TGTGCCAGCAGCTTACGGGGCGCCTACGAGCAGTACTTC
TRBJ1-1	16	TRBV7-2	.	many	CASSLVLSSRGSEAFF	TGTGCCAGCAGCTTAGTACTTTCTTCTCGGGGGAGCGAAGCTTTCTTT
TRBJ2-7	15	TRBV18	TRBD2	.	CASSTSSGGVHEQYF	TGTGCCAGCTCAACCAGTAGCGGGGGTGTCCACGAGCAGTACTTC
TRBJ1-5	15	TRBV6-8	TRBD1	.	CPSSRDRGLGQPQHF	TGTCCAAGCAGCAGGGACAGGGGTTTGGGTCAGCCCCAGCATTTT
TRBJ1-1	17	TRBV6-2/TRBV6-3	TRBD1	few	CASSYYGQGRLNTEAFF	TGTGCCAGCAGTTACTATGGACAGGGGAGGCTGAACACTGAAGCTTTCTTT
TRBJ2-4	13	TRBV18	.	.	CASSSIAKNIQYF	TGTGCCAGCTCATCAATAGCCAAAAACATTCAGTACTTC
TRBJ2-1	12	TRBV12-3/TRBV12-4	.	few	CASSLTGTQQFF	TGTGCCAGCAGTTTAACCGGGACCCAGCAGTTCTTC
TRBJ2-7	13	TRBV4-1	.	.	CASSQVSGEEQYF	TGCGCCAGCAGCCAAGTGTCAGGGGAGGAGCAGTACTTC
TRBJ2-3	18	TRBV7-2	TRBD2	few	CASSLVPSGGDYTDTQYF	TGTGCCAGCAGCTTAGTTCCTAGCGGGGGGGATTACACAGATACGCAGTATTTT
TRBJ2-7	14	TRBV7-6	.	many	CASSPVAGTYEQYF	TGTGCCAGCAGCCCCGTTGCGGGGACGTACGAGCAGTACTTC
TRBJ2-1	16	TRBV5-6	.	.	CASSLMGESSYNEQFF	TGTGCCAGCAGCTTGATGGGGGAGAGCTCCTACAATGAGCAGTTCTTC
TRBJ1-1	15	TRBV7-3	.	many	CASRAGATLNTEAFF	TGTGCCAGCAGAGCCGGGGCCACGTTGAACACTGAAGCTTTCTTT
TRBJ2-7	16	TRBV12-3/TRBV12-4	.	.	CASSLMSGPSFYEQYF	TGTGCCAGCAGTTTAATGTCGGGACCGTCTTTCTACGAGCAGTACTTC
TRBJ2-7	16	TRBV4-1	TRBD1	.	CASSQHRDRDTYEQYF	TGCGCCAGCAGCCAACACCGGGACAGGGATACCTACGAGCAGTACTTC
TRBJ2-3	15	TRBV11-2	TRBD1	many	CASSLSRGITDTQYF	TGTGCCAGCAGCTTATCCAGGGGGATCACAGATACGCAGTATTTT
TRBJ1-1	14	TRBV5-4	.	few	CASSSQDRNTEAFF	TGTGCCAGCAGCTCCCAGGACAGGAACACTGAAGCTTTCTTT
TRBJ2-2	17	TRBV7-2	TRBD2	many	CASSLRGAGGPSGELFF	TGTGCCAGCAGCTTAAGAGGGGCGGGGGGGCCGAGCGGGGAGCTGTTTTTT
TRBJ2-7	18	TRBV6-6	TRBD1	.	CASSSAPVLGQGLSEQYF	TGTGCCAGCAGTTCCGCGCCTGTCTTGGGACAGGGCCTTAGCGAGCAGTACTTC
TRBJ2-1	15	TRBV7-3	.	few	CASSLGGGPLNEQFF	TGTGCCAGCAGCTTAGGGGGGGGGCCATTAAATGAGCAGTTCTTC
TRBJ2-7	13	TRBV7-2	TRBD1	many	CASSSQGAYEQYF	TGTGCCAGCAGCTCCCAGGGGGCCTACGAGCAGTACTTC
TRBJ1-1	17	TRBV28	.	few	CASSLLGLGQGNTEAFF	TGTGCCAGCAGTTTACTTGGTCTTGGGCAGGGAAACACTGAAGCTTTCTTT
TRBJ2-1	19	TRBV14	TRBD1	few	CASSQEAGTARAPYNEQFF	TGTGCCAGCAGCCAAGAGGCTGGGACAGCGAGGGCACCCTACAATGAGCAGTTCTTC
TRBJ2-1	14	TRBV6-5	.	few	CATGRQTSFNEQFF	TGTGCCACTGGCCGTCAGACCTCTTTTAATGAGCAGTTCTTC
TRBJ1-5	13	TRBV20-1	.	few	CSASQGRNQPQHF	TGCAGTGCTAGTCAGGGTCGGAATCAGCCCCAGCATTTT
TRBJ2-3	17	TRBV7-2	TRBD1	many	CASSLAPGTGSTDTQYF	TGTGCCAGCAGCTTAGCCCCCGGGACAGGGAGCACAGATACGCAGTATTTT
TRBJ2-7	15	TRBV13	.	few	CASSSSGTASYEQYF	TGTGCCAGCAGCTCTTCCGGGACGGCGTCCTACGAGCAGTACTTC
TRBJ1-1	14	TRBV19	.	few	CASSYTGFRTEAFF	TGTGCCAGTAGTTATACAGGGTTTCGAACTGAAGCTTTCTTT
TRBJ2-3	14	TRBV14	TRBD2	few	CASSRGESTDTQYF	TGTGCCTCTTCGCGGGGGGAGAGCACAGATACGCAGTATTTT
TRBJ2-2	18	TRBV12-3/TRBV12-4	TRBD1	.	CASSVPDRGSTNTGELFF	TGTGCCAGCAGTGTCCCGGACAGGGGGTCTACGAACACCGGGGAGCTGTTTTTT
TRBJ2-7	13	TRBV4-1	.	few	CASSLRDTYEQYF	TGCGCCAGCAGCCTACGGGACACCTACGAGCAGTACTTC
TRBJ1-4	15	TRBV7-9	.	.	CASSLDAGLNEKLFF	TGTGCCAGCAGCTTAGATGCCGGGCTCAATGAAAAACTGTTTTTT
TRBJ1-2	17	TRBV27	.	once	CASSPIPPREGNYGYTF	TGTGCCAGCAGTCCGATACCCCCGAGGGAGGGTAACTATGGCTACACCTTC
TRBJ2-1	15	TRBV11-2	.	few	CASSLDGGYYNEQFF	TGTGCCAGCAGCTTAGATGGGGGTTACTACAATGAGCAGTTCTTC
TRBJ2-1	14	TRBV11-2	.	.	CASSPGPGQSEQFF	TGTGCCAGCAGCCCAGGCCCCGGGCAGAGTGAGCAGTTCTTC
TRBJ2-7	16	TRBV4-1	.	many	CASSSREVGPNYEQYF	TGCGCCAGCAGCTCAAGAGAGGTGGGGCCCAACTACGAGCAGTACTTC
TRBJ2-1	12	TRBV6-1	.	many	CASSAYNNEQFF	TGTGCCAGCAGTGCTTATAACAATGAGCAGTTCTTC